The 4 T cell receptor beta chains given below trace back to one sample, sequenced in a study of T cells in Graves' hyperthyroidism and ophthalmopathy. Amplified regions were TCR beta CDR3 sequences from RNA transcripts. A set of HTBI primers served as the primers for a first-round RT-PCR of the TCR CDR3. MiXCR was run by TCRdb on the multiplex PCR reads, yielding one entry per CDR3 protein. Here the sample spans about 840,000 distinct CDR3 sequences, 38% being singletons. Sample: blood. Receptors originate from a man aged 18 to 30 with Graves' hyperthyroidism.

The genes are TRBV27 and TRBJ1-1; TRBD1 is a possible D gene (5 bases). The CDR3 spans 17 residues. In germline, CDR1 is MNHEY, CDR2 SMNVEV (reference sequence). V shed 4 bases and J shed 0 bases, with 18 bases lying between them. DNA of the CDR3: TGTGCCAGCAGTTGGGAAGGAGGGGTAGGGGTGAACACTGAAGCTTTCTTT. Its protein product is CASSWEGGVGVNTEAFF.

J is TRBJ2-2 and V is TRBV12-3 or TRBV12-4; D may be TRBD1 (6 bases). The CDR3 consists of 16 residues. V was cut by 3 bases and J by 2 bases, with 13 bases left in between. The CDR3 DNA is TGTGCCAGCAGTTTCCCGGACAGCCTAAACACCGGGGAGCTGTTTTTT. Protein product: CASSFPDSLNTGELFF.

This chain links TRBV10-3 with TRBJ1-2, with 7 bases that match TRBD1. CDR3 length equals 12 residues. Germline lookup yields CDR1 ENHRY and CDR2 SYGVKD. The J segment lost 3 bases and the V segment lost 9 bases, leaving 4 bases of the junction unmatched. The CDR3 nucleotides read TGTGCCATTCGGACAGGAGACTATGGCTACACCTTC. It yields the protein CAIRTGDYGYTF.

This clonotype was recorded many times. The CDR3 loop is CASSDTRGNQPQHF. The CDR3 DNA reads TGTGCCAGCAGCGACACAAGGGGCAATCAGCCCCAGCATTTT. V is TRBV25-1 and J is TRBJ1-5; D unclear. CDR1 and CDR2 from the germline V gene are MGHDK and SYGVNS. This CDR3 is 14 amino acids long. Trimming took off 6 bases at V and 2 bases at J, with 11 bases between the two ends.